This T cell receptor (beta chain) comes out of a study of persistence of HIV-infected CD4 T cells (dated by TCRdb to the early 2020s). For the study in its entirety: The median time participants had been on suppressive ART was eight to nine years. Peripheral blood samples of up to roughly 200 mL were obtained at multiple time points, with the exception of a couple of participants, for whom leukapheresis was performed at a single time point. Anti-CD3/anti-CD28 stimulation activated a higher proportion of cells, with a lower memory fraction, than antigen stimulation. The study isolated CMV- and HIV-1 Gag-responding CD4+ T cells from ART-treated individuals to examine antigen-driven clonal expansion of HIV-1-infected cells. TCRbeta sequencing assessed the clonality of all cells in each sorted population, while proviral sequencing assessed the clonality of infected cells. For the TCR cluster analysis across participants, 8 or 9 participants were included for CMV and about seven participants for Gag. What the study reported, not specific to this receptor: Within the same sorted populations, how oligoclonal the TCRs were correlated with how oligoclonal the proviruses were. Few individuals were included in the study, and only a limited range of antigens was tested. Significantly lower TCRbeta richness was observed in CMV- and Gag-responding cells than in anti-CD3/anti-CD28-responding cells, and higher oligoclonality was observed in CMV-responding cells than in CD3/CD28-stimulated and Gag-responding cells. Bulk TCR analyses could not be restricted to the rare CMV-responding cells that actually carried HIV-1 proviruses. Degenerate expanded CDR3beta sequences were enriched in antigen-responding cells, suggesting convergent selection of CD4+ responses to CMV and Gag.

The immunoSEQ hsTCRB assay version 4, run in survey mode, was used to sequence TCRbeta repertoires from genomic DNA. For TCRbeta sequencing, genomic DNA was diluted to about 9.7 ng/uL, and up to roughly 1 ug was used per sample. The published analysis was carried out like this. Analysis of the TCRbeta data was done in ImmunoSeq Analyzer 3.0, and diversity was computed on productive nucleotide rearrangements. The improved Chao index was used to estimate lower-bound TCR diversity, and the Gini coefficient was used to estimate clonality using the Immunarch R package. Different nucleotide rearrangements encoding the same CDR3beta amino acid sequence were counted as distinct clonotypes. Differential abundance analysis identified TCRbeta sequences significantly enriched in antigen-responding cells relative to anti-CD3/anti-CD28-activated cells. Using predicted peptide-MHC specificity as the basis, GLIPH2 grouped TCRs into clusters, both for each participant individually and for the merged data sets that combined participants. This is the immuneACCESS table as TCRdb keeps it, with only in-frame sequences that have V and J called. A part of the clones is gone; compared with another copy, unresolved V genes explain less than half, and the rest is unexplained. D and trimming come from the DNA, and the V and J calls and clone size come from that table. This sample is represented by tens of thousands of clones; more than 80% of them were singletons. The ten top clones hold 2.5% to 4% of the sample.

A remark on this clone: Its binding antigen is unknown. Base-call qualities are not available, and no considerably larger clone is one nucleotide away.

This sample's treatment or condition label indicates: suppressive antiretroviral therapy. Cells were stimulated with anti-CD3/anti-CD28 magnetic beads as a nonspecific positive control representing the CD4+ T cell repertoire. Sorting of responding CD4+ T cells was based on upregulation of both CD40 ligand and CD69. Participants were HIV-1-infected adults who started suppressive ART during chronic infection. For at least 4 years, the participants' plasma HIV-1 RNA had been undetectable, below 50 copies/mL. To be included, a participant needed positive CMV serology and a CD4+ T cell count above 400 cells/uL. Before stimulation, PBMCs were isolated using density centrifugation and depleted of CD8+ T cells. For approximately 18 hours, the CD8-depleted PBMCs were stimulated with anti-CD28/CD49d costimulation, a CD40-blocking antibody, and enfuvirtide to prevent new infections. Sorting was done on either a Beckman Coulter MoFlo Legacy or an XDP sorter, and propidium iodide was used to exclude dead cells. Genomic DNA was extracted with the QIAamp DNA Mini Kit for samples above one million cells, otherwise with the Quick-DNA Microprep Kit.

V loses 0 bases, J loses 3 bases, and the germline ends lie 12 bases apart. CDR1 and CDR2 (MNHNY, SVGAGI) derive from the germline V gene (reference sequence). CDR3 length: 15 amino acids, cysteine to phenylalanine. Just CDR3 DNA is preserved here, 45 bases in frame from base 1. This TCR was sampled from an adult woman with HIV who was CMV-seropositive. The chain links TRBV6-6 with TRBJ2-7; a tentative D call is TRBD1 (5 bases match). This specimen consisted of CD4+ T cells sorted from PBMCs after roughly 18-hour stimulation, obtained from a patient who received antiretroviral therapy. The cell subset or site label on this specimen signifies: CD40L+CD69+ CD4 T cells responding to anti-CD3/anti-CD28 beads, representing the overall repertoire. CDR3 sequence: CASSYSKGKIYEQYF. The DNA sequence is as follows: TGTGCCAGCAGTTACTCTAAGGGGAAGATCTACGAGCAGTACTTC.